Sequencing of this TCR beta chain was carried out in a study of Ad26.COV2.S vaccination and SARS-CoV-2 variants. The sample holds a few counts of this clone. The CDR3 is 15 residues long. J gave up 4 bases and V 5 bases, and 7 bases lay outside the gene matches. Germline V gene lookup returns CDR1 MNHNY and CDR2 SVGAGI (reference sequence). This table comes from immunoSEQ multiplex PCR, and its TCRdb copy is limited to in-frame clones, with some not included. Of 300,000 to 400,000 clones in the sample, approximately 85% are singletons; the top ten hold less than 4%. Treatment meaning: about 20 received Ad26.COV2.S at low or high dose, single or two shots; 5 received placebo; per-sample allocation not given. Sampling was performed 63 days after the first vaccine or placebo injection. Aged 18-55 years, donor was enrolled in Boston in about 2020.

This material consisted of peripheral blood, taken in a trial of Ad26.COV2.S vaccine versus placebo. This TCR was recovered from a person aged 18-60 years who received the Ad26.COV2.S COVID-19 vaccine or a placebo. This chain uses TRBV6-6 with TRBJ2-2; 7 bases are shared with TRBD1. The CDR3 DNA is TGTGCCAGCAGTCCGACAGGGTGGGTCACCGGGGAGCTGTTTTTT. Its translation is CASSPTGWVTGELFF.